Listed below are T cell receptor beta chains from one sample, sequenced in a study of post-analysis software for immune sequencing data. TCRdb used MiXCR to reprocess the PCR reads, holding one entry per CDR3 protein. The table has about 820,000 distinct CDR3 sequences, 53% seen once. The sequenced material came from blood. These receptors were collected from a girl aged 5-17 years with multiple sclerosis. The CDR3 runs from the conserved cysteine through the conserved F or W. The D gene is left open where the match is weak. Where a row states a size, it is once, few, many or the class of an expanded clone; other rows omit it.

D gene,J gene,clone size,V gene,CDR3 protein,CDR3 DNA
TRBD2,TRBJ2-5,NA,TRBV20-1,CSARTSGGWETQYF,TGCAGTGCTAGGACTAGCGGGGGGTGGGAGACCCAGTACTTC
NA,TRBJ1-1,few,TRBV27,CASSFDTLTNTEAFF,TGTGCCAGCAGTTTCGACACCCTAACGAACACTGAAGCTTTCTTT
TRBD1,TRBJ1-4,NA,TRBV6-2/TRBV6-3,CASRPTGTADEKLFF,TGTGCCAGCAGGCCTACCGGGACAGCGGATGAAAAACTGTTTTTT
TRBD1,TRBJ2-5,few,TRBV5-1,CASSFTGAQETQYF,TGCGCCAGCAGCTTCACAGGGGCCCAAGAGACCCAGTACTTC
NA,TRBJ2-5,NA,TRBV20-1,CSADRRETQYF,TGCAGCGCAGACAGGAGGGAGACCCAGTACTTC
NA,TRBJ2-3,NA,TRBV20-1,CSAQTDAQYF,TGCAGTGCCCAAACAGATGCGCAGTATTTT
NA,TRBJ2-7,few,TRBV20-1,CSASRDWSYEQYF,TGCAGTGCTTCCAGGGATTGGTCCTACGAGCAGTACTTC
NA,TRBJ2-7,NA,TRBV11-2,CASSLQRTYEQYF,TGTGCCAGCAGCTTACAGCGGACCTACGAGCAGTACTTC
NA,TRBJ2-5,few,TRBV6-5,CASSLPGMGEQYF,TGTGCCAGCAGCCTCCCGGGTATGGGGGAGCAGTACTTC
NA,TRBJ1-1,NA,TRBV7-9,CASSPGQVAFF,TGTGCCAGCAGCCCGGGACAAGTGGCTTTCTTT
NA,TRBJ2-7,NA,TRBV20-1,CSARQTGVHEQYF,TGCAGTGCTAGACAGACAGGTGTCCACGAGCAGTACTTC
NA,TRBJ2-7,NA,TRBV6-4,CASSESTGTVGEQYF,TGTGCCAGCAGTGAAAGTACAGGAACCGTGGGGGAGCAGTACTTC
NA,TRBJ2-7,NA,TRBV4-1,CASSNRKGVEQYF,TGCGCCAGCAGCAACCGAAAAGGGGTCGAGCAGTACTTC
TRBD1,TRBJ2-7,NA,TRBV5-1,CASSGFPGQGIHEQYF,TGCGCCAGCAGCGGTTTCCCGGGACAGGGGATACACGAGCAGTACTTC
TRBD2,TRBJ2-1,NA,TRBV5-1,CASSFGGSGVYNEQFF,TGCGCCAGCAGCTTTGGAGGGAGCGGGGTTTACAATGAACAGTTCTTC
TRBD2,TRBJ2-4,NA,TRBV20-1,CSARVPTSGSQNIQYF,TGCAGTGCTAGAGTCCCCACTAGCGGGTCGCAAAACATTCAGTACTTC
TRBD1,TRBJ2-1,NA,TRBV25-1,CASTRPGRGPYNEQFF,TGTGCCAGCACCAGACCGGGCAGGGGGCCCTACAATGAGCAGTTCTTC
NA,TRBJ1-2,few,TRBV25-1,CASSELESYGYTF,TGTGCCAGCAGTGAACTCGAGAGCTATGGCTACACCTTC
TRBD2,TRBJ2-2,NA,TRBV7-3,CASSFGLGLAGGPSGTGELFF,TGTGCCAGCAGCTTTGGATTAGGACTAGCGGGAGGGCCTTCGGGCACCGGGGAGCTGTTTTTT
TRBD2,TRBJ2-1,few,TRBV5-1,CASSSPRRTSDPEQFF,TGCGCCAGCAGCTCCCCCCGTAGGACTAGCGACCCTGAGCAGTTCTTC
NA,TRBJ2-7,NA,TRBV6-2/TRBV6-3,CASSASGGHQTPSRREQYF,TGTGCCAGCAGTGCCTCTGGGGGGCATCAGACCCCATCACGTCGGGAGCAGTACTTC
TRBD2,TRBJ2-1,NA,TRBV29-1,CSVDNSGGVLSYNEQFF,TGCAGCGTTGACAATAGTGGGGGGGTCCTCTCCTACAATGAGCAGTTCTTC
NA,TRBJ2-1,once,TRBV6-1,CASKETDSYNEQFF,TGTGCCAGCAAGGAGACTGACTCCTACAATGAGCAGTTCTTC
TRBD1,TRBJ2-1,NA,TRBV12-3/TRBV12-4,CASSLVGDRGSYNEQFF,TGTGCCAGCAGTTTAGTGGGGGACAGGGGATCCTACAATGAGCAGTTCTTC
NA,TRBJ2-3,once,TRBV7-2,CASSLSGASTDMQYF,TGTGCCAGCAGCTTATCGGGGGCTAGCACAGATATGCAGTATTTT
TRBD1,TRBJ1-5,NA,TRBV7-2,CASSRQGGRGAGQPQHF,TGTGCCAGCAGCCGCCAGGGGGGGCGAGGGGCTGGACAGCCCCAGCATTTT
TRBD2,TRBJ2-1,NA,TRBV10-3,CATTGGRNEQFF,TGTGCCACCACCGGCGGGAGGAATGAGCAGTTCTTC
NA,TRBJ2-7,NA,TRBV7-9,CASSNKRDSYEQYF,TGTGCCAGCAGCAACAAACGAGACTCCTACGAGCAGTACTTC
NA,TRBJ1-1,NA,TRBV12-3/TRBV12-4,CASNPRGGYTEAFF,TGTGCCAGCAACCCAAGGGGAGGGTACACTGAAGCTTTCTTT
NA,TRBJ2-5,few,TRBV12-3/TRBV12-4,CASSQRVETQYF,TGTGCCAGCAGTCAAAGGGTAGAGACCCAGTACTTC
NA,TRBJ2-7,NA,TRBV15,CATSSPIRRQGNKLSYEQYF,TGTGCCACCAGCAGCCCGATCCGACGTCAGGGGAACAAACTCTCCTACGAGCAGTACTTC
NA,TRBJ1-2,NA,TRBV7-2,CASSLGAEGLYGYTF,TGTGCCAGCAGCTTGGGGGCAGAGGGACTGTATGGCTACACCTTC
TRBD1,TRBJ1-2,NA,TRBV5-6,CASSLAGQEDYTF,TGTGCCAGCAGCTTAGCAGGACAGGAGGACTACACCTTC
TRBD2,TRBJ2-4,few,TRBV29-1,CSVVGLAGGMGDQYF,TGCAGCGTTGTAGGGCTAGCGGGAGGTATGGGGGACCAGTACTTC
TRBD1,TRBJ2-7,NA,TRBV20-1,CSARGGQAPYEQYF,TGCAGTGCTAGAGGGGGACAGGCCCCCTACGAGCAGTACTTC
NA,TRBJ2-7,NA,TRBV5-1,CASSLGGAGLYEQYF,TGCGCCAGCAGCTTGGGCGGGGCAGGGCTCTACGAGCAGTACTTC
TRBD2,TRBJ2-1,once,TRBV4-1,CASNLGSGGACVEQFF,TGCGCCAGCAACCTGGGATCCGGGGGGGCCTGTGTTGAGCAGTTCTTC